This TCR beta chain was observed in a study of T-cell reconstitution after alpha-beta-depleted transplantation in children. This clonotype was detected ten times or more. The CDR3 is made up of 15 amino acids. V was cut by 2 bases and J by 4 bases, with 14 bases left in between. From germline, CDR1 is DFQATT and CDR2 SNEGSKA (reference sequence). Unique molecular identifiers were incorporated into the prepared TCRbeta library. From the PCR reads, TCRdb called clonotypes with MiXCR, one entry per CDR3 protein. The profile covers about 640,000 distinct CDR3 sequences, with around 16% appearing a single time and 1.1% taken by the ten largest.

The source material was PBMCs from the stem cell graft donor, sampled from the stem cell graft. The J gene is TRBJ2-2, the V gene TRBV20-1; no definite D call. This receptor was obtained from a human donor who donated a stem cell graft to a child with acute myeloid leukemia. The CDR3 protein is CSARLRHESTGELFF. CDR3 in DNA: TGCAGTGCTAGATTACGACATGAGAGCACCGGGGAGCTGTTTTTT.